This T cell receptor beta chain was identified during a study of T cells after yellow fever vaccination (dated by TCRdb to between 2018 and 2021). At the level of the whole study: The SMART-Seq v4 Ultra Low Input RNA kit was used to prepare libraries from fractions with low cell numbers. To follow T-cell clones before and after both primary and booster YFV17D yellow fever vaccination, bulk TCR alpha and beta repertoires underwent longitudinal sequencing. The cohort comprised two healthy male donors, one aged 18 to 29 and one aged 30 to 40 years. Blood was drawn at multiple timepoints before and after primary and secondary immunization, with bulk PBMC replicates and cell subsets isolated.

The CDR3, cysteine through phenylalanine, is 12 amino acids long. Of all the DNA, just the CDR3 is kept, 36 bases in frame from base 1. Deletion took 3 bases off V and 8 bases off J, with a span of 8 bases between the germline ends. The sample's treatment or condition label is to be understood as: live attenuated yellow fever vaccine strain. Two biological replicates of bulk PBMCs were collected at each blood-draw timepoint. PBMCs were isolated from peripheral blood using a standard Ficoll-Paque protocol. TriZol was used to extract RNA from bulk PBMCs, CD4 and CD8 fractions, and dextramer-positive and dextramer-negative fractions. Findings and caveats that apply to the study as a whole: A small share of clonotypes occurred in both CD4 and CD8 compartments, likely arising from convergent recombination. Compared with the primary T-cell response, the secondary T-cell response was weaker but faster, peaking on day 5 rather than day 15. Most clones expanded after primary vaccination were re-detected after the booster (96% of CD4 and about 88% of CD8), suggesting broad memory maintenance. Because the study included only a couple of donors, the extent to which the findings can be generalized is limited. Because abundant contaminating clonotypes from the bulk population could be contained in FACS-sorted repertoires, computational filtering was required.

TCRdb shows the sequencer as Illumina NovaSeq 6000. Synthesis of TCR cDNA relied on 5'RACE template switching, a step that introduced a universal primer site along with unique molecular identifiers. cDNA synthesis was primed from both the TCR alpha and TCR beta constant segments. Library amplification involved two PCR steps, and the second step added sample barcodes and sequencing adapters. Sequencing of libraries was performed on Illumina HiSeq 2500 (2x100 bp) or NovaSeq (2x150 bp). Under the source paper's analysis protocol: MIGEC handled demultiplexing of reads and collapsing into UMI consensus sequences, while MiXCR performed V(D)J alignment. Vaccine-responding clonotypes were defined with edgeR using replicate PBMC samples, requiring FDR below 0.01 and a log2 fold change above 5 up to day 15. Bulk clonotypes were assigned CD4 or CD8 identity according to which sequenced CD4 or CD8 repertoire held them at higher abundance. TCRdb trimmed public reads at Q25 via fastp, called clones via MiXCR and kept in-frame beta chains. When rows share a CDR3 protein, they turn into one entry using the most common DNA and genes. These V and J calls derive from TCRdb rather than the authors' analysis. The sample data list some 340,000 distinct CDR3 sequences, and approximately 4% of these were observed just once. The top ten hold roughly 25% of the sample.

This clonotype has only a few counts. This clone's antigen is unknown. Qualities for individual bases were not recorded, and no much larger clone is one base off. This TCR came from a man aged 18 to 35 who received the YFV17D yellow fever vaccine. This specimen was PBMCs, taken 5 days after the yellow fever booster vaccination. The chain is made from TRBV12-3 or TRBV12-4 and TRBJ1-3, with no confident D gene call. The CDR3 reads CASSFSGYTIYF. The DNA reads TGTGCCAGCAGTTTCAGCGGGTACACCATATATTTT.